Following are 5 T cell receptor beta chains from one sample sequenced in a study of T-cell reconstitution after alpha-beta-depleted transplantation in children. A library of TCRbeta sequences, prepared with unique molecular identifiers, was generated. TCRdb fed the PCR reads into MiXCR, producing one record per CDR3 protein. The sample yields fewer than 700,000 distinct CDR3 sequences, approximately 12% seen once. Sequencing was performed on PBMCs, mostly from graft donor cells, taken 360 days after TCRalphabeta/CD19-depleted stem cell transplant. These receptors were obtained from a male patient younger than 18 who had a stem cell transplant for acute myeloid leukemia, so the T cells may come from the graft donor.

About this clonotype itself: One end of the junction is discordant with germline, which a read error may explain. This chain links TRBV20-1 with TRBJ2-1, with 9 positions matching TRBD2. This CDR3 is 17 amino acids long. The germline V gene encodes CDR1 DFQATT and CDR2 SNEGSKA (reference sequence). CDR3 sequence reads: CCARDFGGRASYNEQFF. The CDR3 bases are TGCTGTGCTAGAGATTTTGGCGGGAGGGCGAGCTACAATGAGCAGTTCTTC.

This clonotype has ten or more counts. This sequence joins TRBV12-3 or TRBV12-4 and TRBJ2-2; D unclear. Trimming left V 5 bases short and J 5 bases short, with 24 bases between. This CDR3 is 18 amino acids long. DNA of the CDR3: TGTGCCAGCAGTCCTCCTAGTGACCAGCGTCTGTCGACCGGGGAGCTGTTTTTT. This sequence encodes CASSPPSDQRLSTGELFF.

The V gene is TRBV20-1, the J gene TRBJ2-7; D gene ambiguous. Germline loops: CDR1 DFQATT, CDR2 SNEGSKA (reference sequence). V was cut by 6 bases and J by 5 bases, with 11 bases left in between. The CDR3 totals 11 residues. CDR3 DNA sequence: TGCAGTGCCTTGGGGTGGGACGAGCAGTACTTC. This gives the protein CSALGWDEQYF.

V gene TRBV20-1 combines with J gene TRBJ2-1, with D perhaps TRBD2 (5 bases). The CDR3 spans 14 residues. V shed 2 bases and J shed 6 bases, with 14 bases lying between them. Germline lookup yields CDR1 DFQATT and CDR2 SNEGSKA (reference sequence). CDR3 bases: TGCAGTGCTAGATGGACTGAAGCCACCAATGAGCAGTTCTTC. It yields the protein CSARWTEATNEQFF.

The chain has TRBV6-5 and TRBJ1-2; D call uncertain. Germline assignment: CDR1 MNHEY and CDR2 SVGAGI. The CDR3 covers 11 residues. Trimming removed 6 bases at V and 8 bases at J, with 10 bases between. The CDR3 sequence is CASRGLGGYTF. The CDR3 DNA follows: TGTGCCAGCAGGGGTCTGGGCGGCTACACCTTC.